These T cell receptor beta chains were read from a single sample in a study of blood T cell repertoires in COVID-19. Libraries were prepared by immunoSEQ multiplex PCR; TCRdb keeps only in-frame clonotypes and omits some of them. The sample holds around 330,000 clones; less than 85% are singletons and the top ten take around 1.9%. Input material: PBMCs or T cells enriched from blood (not recorded which). The source of these receptors is a woman under 40 who had been exposed to COVID-19. Each CDR3 is given with its conserved first and last residue.

j_call v_call cdr3_aa
TRBJ2-3 TRBV19 CASSTIGLAENTDTQYF
TRBJ2-6 TRBV24-1 CATSERTGISGANVLTF
TRBJ2-5 TRBV7-6 CASSFQLVVETQYF
TRBJ2-1 TRBV7-8 CASSLMGGSRNEQFF
TRBJ1-2 TRBV7-9 CASSRTGLDYGYTF
TRBJ1-4 TRBV7-9 CASSLVGRGATNEKLFF
TRBJ1-4 TRBV7-2 CASSPDSQKEKLFF
TRBJ1-5 TRBV14 CASSQSWQPQHF
TRBJ1-5 TRBV19 CASSDRRDRGSSNQPQHF
TRBJ1-2 TRBV6-5 CASSPGKGPYGYTF
TRBJ1-1 TRBV19 CASYALYGHQSPEWDMNTEAFF
TRBJ1-6 TRBV19 CASSPYNSPLHF
TRBJ2-3 TRBV19 CASSPHMAGSTDTQYF
TRBJ2-5 TRBV14 CASSPRTGNQETQYF
TRBJ1-2 TRBV4-1 CASSPLDRVNYGYTF
TRBJ1-6 TRBV6-5 CASSYSHGLTSSPLHF
TRBJ1-6 TRBV19 CASAEQGASGSPLHF
TRBJ2-7 TRBV2 CASSVSGRVEQYF
TRBJ1-2 TRBV27 CASSRDRGGYTF
TRBJ1-1 TRBV30 CAWRGQGATEAFF
TRBJ2-1 TRBV7-9 CASSLAGQGLNEQFF
TRBJ1-6 TRBV27 CASSNRVPTSSYNSPLHF
TRBJ2-5 TRBV28 CASSSSGGQETQYF
TRBJ1-1 TRBV6-5 CASRGGQGARTEAFF
TRBJ2-7 TRBV14 CASSQDLGYEQYF
TRBJ2-2 TRBV7-6 CASSVERGTGELFF
TRBJ2-1 TRBV10-3 CAISKSYTDNEQFF
TRBJ2-2 TRBV29-1 CSVVRQGGTGGELFF